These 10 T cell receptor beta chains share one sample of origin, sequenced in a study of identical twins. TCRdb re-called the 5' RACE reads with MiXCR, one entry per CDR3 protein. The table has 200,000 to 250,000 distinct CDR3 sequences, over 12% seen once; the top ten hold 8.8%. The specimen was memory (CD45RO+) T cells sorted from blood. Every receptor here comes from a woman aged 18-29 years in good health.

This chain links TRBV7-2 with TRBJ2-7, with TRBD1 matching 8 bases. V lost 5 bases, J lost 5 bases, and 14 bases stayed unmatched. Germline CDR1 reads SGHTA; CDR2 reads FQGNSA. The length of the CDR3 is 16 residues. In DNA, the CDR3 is TGTGCCAGCAGCCCTACCAGGGGGACAGGTGTACACGAGCAGTACTTC. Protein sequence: CASSPTRGTGVHEQYF.

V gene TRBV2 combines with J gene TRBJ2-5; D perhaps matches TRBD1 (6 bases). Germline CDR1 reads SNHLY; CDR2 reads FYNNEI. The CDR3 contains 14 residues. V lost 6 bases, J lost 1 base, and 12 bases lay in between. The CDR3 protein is CASRGAEFQETQYF. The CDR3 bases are TGTGCCAGCAGGGGGGCGGAATTCCAAGAGACCCAGTACTTC.

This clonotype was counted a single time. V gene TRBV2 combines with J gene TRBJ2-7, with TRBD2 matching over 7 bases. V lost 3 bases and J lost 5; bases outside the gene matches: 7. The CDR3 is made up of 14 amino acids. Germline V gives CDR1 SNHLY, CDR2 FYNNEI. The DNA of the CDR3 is TGTGCCAGCAGTGATCGGCGGGAGACAAACGAGCAGTACTTC. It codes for CASSDRRETNEQYF.

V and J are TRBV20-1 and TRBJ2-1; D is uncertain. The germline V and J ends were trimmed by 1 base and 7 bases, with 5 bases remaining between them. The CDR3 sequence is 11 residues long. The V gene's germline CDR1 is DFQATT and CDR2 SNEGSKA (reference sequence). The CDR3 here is CSARAVNEQFF. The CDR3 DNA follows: TGCAGTGCTAGAGCGGTGAATGAGCAGTTCTTC.

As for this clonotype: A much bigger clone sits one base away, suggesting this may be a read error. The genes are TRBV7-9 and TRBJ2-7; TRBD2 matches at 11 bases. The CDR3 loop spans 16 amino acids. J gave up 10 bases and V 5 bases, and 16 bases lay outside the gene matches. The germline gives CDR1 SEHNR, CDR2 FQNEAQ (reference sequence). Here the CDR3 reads CASSPRPGLAVKDQYF. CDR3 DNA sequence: TGTGCCAGCAGCCCGAGACCGGGACTAGCGGTGAAGGACCAGTACTTC.

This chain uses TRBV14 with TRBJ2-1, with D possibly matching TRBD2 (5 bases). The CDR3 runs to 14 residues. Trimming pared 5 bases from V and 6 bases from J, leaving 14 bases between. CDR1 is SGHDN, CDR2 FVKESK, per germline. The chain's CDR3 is CASSKSLASNEQFF. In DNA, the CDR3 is TGTGCCAGCAGCAAAAGCCTAGCTTCCAATGAGCAGTTCTTC.

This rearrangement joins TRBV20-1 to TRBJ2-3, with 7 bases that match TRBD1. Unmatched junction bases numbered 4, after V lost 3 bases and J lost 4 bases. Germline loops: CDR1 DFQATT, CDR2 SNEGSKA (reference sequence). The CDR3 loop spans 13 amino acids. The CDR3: CSARTGPADTQYF. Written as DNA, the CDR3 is TGCAGTGCTAGGACAGGGCCAGCAGATACGCAGTATTTT.

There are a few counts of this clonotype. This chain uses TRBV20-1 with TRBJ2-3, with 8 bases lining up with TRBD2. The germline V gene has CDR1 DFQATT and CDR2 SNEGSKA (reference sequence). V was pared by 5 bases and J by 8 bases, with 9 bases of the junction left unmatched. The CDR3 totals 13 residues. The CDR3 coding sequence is TGCAGTGCTCTGCTAGCGGGCGGGGCTACGCAGTATTTT. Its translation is CSALLAGGATQYF.

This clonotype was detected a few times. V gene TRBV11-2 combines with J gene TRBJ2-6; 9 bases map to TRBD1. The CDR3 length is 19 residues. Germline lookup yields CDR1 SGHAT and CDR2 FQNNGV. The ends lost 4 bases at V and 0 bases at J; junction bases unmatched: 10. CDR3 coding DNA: TGTGCCAGCAGCTCAATGGACAGGGGCCTCTACTCTGGGGCCAACGTCCTGACTTTC. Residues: CASSSMDRGLYSGANVLTF.

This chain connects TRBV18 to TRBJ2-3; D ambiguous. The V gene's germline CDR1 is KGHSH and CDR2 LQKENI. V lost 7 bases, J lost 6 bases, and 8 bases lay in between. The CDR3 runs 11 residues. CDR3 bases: TGTGCCAGCTTACTTTCGGATACGCAGTATTTT. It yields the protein CASLLSDTQYF.